What follows are 24 T cell receptor beta chains derived from one specimen sequenced in a study of post-analysis software for immune sequencing data. The study's findings and limits: About five TRBV segments appeared more often in patients than in controls, and TRBV5-6, TRBV5-1 and TRBV20-1 were among these.

Included in the TCR beta cDNA libraries were unique molecular identifiers. Each CDR3 protein gets one entry after TCRdb re-called the PCR reads with MiXCR. This sample has roughly 600,000 distinct CDR3 sequences, with about 40% found just once. For these TCRs, the target antigens are not known. Sequencing input: blood. These receptor sequences come from a girl between 10 and 17 years old with multiple sclerosis.

This clonotype turned up a few times. The chain uses TRBV12-3 or TRBV12-4 and TRBJ2-7; D might be TRBD1 or TRBD2, each matching 6 bases. The CDR3 sequence is 15 residues long. The V end was cut by 3 bases, the J end by 6 bases, with 18 bases between. The CDR3 reads CASSLGGTGFSEQYF. In DNA form, the CDR3 reads TGTGCCAGCAGTTTGGGGGGAACAGGGTTTTCCGAGCAGTACTTC.

This chain links TRBV10-3 with TRBJ1-6, with 7 bases matching TRBD1. Looked up from germline, CDR1 is ENHRY and CDR2 is SYGVKD. V lost 6 bases, J lost 14 bases, and 16 bases stayed unmatched. The CDR3 is 15 amino acids. The CDR3: CAIRGGEGGRWTLHF. The CDR3 nucleotides are TGTGCCATCAGGGGAGGAGAAGGGGGCCGGTGGACCCTCCACTTT.

The CDR3 is CASSSSRSVNGNQPQHF. The CDR3 DNA reads as TGTGCCAGCAGCTCGTCAAGGTCGGTTAACGGCAATCAGCCCCAGCATTTT. The chain employs TRBV7-6 and TRBJ1-5; D uncertain. The CDR3 has 17 residues. The germline V and J ends were trimmed by 4 bases and 2 bases, with 18 bases remaining between them. Per germline, CDR1 SGHVS and CDR2 FNYEAQ.

The sample holds many counts of this clonotype. The J gene is TRBJ1-2, the V gene TRBV12-3 or TRBV12-4, with 9 bases that match TRBD1. The CDR3 is 14 amino acids. Trimming took 4 bases from V and 2 from J; bases not matched to a gene: 2. The CDR3 protein is CASSSGTGNYGYTF. In DNA form, the CDR3 reads TGTGCCAGCAGTTCCGGGACAGGGAACTATGGCTACACCTTC.

The chain couples TRBV12-3 or TRBV12-4 to TRBJ2-5; 7 bases map to TRBD1. Trimming took 5 bases from V and 3 from J; bases not matched to a gene: 6. The CDR3 is made up of 14 amino acids. The CDR3 is CASSHGQAKETQYF. CDR3 sequence (DNA): TGTGCCAGCAGTCACGGACAGGCCAAAGAGACCCAGTACTTC.

Only a few counts were recorded for this clonotype. The rearrangement uses TRBV20-1 and TRBJ2-3; the match to TRBD2 covers 12 bases. The CDR3 runs 17 residues. From germline, CDR1 is DFQATT and CDR2 SNEGSKA (reference sequence). Trimming cost V 5 bases and J 6 bases; bases outside gene matches: 15. In DNA form, the CDR3 reads TGCAGTGCTCCAGACGGGGGTACTAGCGGGAGGTTCGATACGCAGTATTTT. It specifies CSAPDGGTSGRFDTQYF.

This clonotype was detected a few times. The chain's CDR3 is CASSLIFSQAGELFF. In nucleotides, the CDR3 is TGTGCCAGCAGCTTAATTTTCTCTCAGGCCGGGGAGCTGTTTTTT. This sequence joins TRBV5-6 and TRBJ2-2, with D uncertain. CDR1 and CDR2 (germline): SGHDT, YYEEEE. The CDR3 spans 15 residues. Trimming removed 2 bases at V and 6 bases at J, with 14 bases between. Looking up the rest from reference TRBV5-6 and TRBJ2-2 gives the full variable domain: DAGVTQSPTHLIKTRGQQVTLRCSPKSGHDTVSWYQQALGQGPQFIFQYYEEEERQRGNFPDRFSGHQFPNYSSELNVNALLLGDSALYLCASSLIFSQAGELFFGEGSRLTVL.

Concerning this clonotype: An end of the junction does not agree with germline; a read error may underlie this. The CDR3 protein is CASSDSNEQFF. In DNA, the CDR3 is TGTGCCAGCAGTGACTCCAATGAGCAGTTCTTC. The V and J genes are TRBV6-2 or TRBV6-3 and TRBJ2-1; unclear D gene. This CDR3 contains 11 residues. The germline V gene has CDR1 MNHEY and CDR2 SVGEGT.

In this sample, this clonotype turned up once. The chain recombines TRBV6-2 or TRBV6-3 with TRBJ2-1; D might be TRBD1 or TRBD2, each matching 6 bases. The CDR3 is 16 amino acids. V was shortened by 2 bases and J by 4 bases, with 15 bases between the two germline ends. Germline V gene lookup returns CDR1 MNHEY and CDR2 SVGEGT. The chain's CDR3 is CASSYVRGAGYNEQFF. The DNA for the CDR3 is TGTGCCAGCAGTTACGTTAGGGGGGCCGGTTACAATGAGCAGTTCTTC.

The chain combines TRBV5-1 with TRBJ2-1, with 8 bases lining up with TRBD2. The germline gives CDR1 SGHRS, CDR2 YFSETQ. This CDR3 spans 16 amino acids. V gave up 4 bases and J gave up 5 bases; unmatched junction bases: 11. The CDR3 DNA follows: TGCGCCAGCAGCCCCTCCTCCGGGAGGGAGCACAATGAGCAGTTCTTC. This translates into CASSPSSGREHNEQFF.

The chain employs TRBV6-2 or TRBV6-3 and TRBJ2-5; D unclear. The CDR3 is 11 amino acids. Trimming stripped 4 bases from V and 8 bases from J, with 8 bases between. The germline gives CDR1 MNHEY, CDR2 SVGEGT. CDR3 DNA: TGTGCCAGCAGTTCCCCAAGAACCCAGTACTTC. Protein sequence: CASSSPRTQYF.

This chain links TRBV3-1 with TRBJ1-2, with TRBD1 as a possible D gene (5 bases). The CDR3 extends over 14 amino acids. Deletions cut 2 bases from V and 6 bases from J, with 13 bases between. Per germline, CDR1 LGHDT and CDR2 YNNKEL (reference sequence). The CDR3 sequence: CASSQRFGTHGYTF. CDR3 bases: TGTGCCAGCAGCCAAAGGTTTGGGACCCATGGCTACACCTTC. Full variable domain (outside the CDR3, taken from reference TRBV3-1 and TRBJ1-2): DTAVSQTPKYLVTQMGNDKSIKCEQNLGHDTMYWYKQDSKKFLKIMFSYNNKELIINETVPNRFSPKSPDKAHLNLHINSLELGDSAVYFCASSQRFGTHGYTFGSGTRLTVV.

The chain links TRBV28 to TRBJ1-6; D ambiguous. V was clipped by 5 bases and J by 7 bases, with 12 bases between them. The CDR3 loop spans 14 amino acids. Germline V gives CDR1 MDHEN, CDR2 SYDVKM. CDR3 region: CASSLSSGNSPLHF. The CDR3, as DNA: TGTGCCAGCAGTCTCTCGTCGGGGAATTCACCCCTCCACTTT.

The chain joins TRBV7-2 to TRBJ2-3; maybe TRBD2 (5 bases). This CDR3 is 14 amino acids long. CDR1 is SGHTA, CDR2 FQGNSA, per germline. Trimming pared 7 bases from V and 2 bases from J, leaving 13 bases between. In nucleotides, the CDR3 is TGTGCCAGCACCTCCCGGAGGTTCACAGATACGCAGTATTTT. Translation gives CASTSRRFTDTQYF.

The chain joins TRBV7-2 to TRBJ1-1; D not certain. The V gene's germline CDR1 is SGHTA and CDR2 FQGNSA. The CDR3 covers 11 residues. V lost 5 bases and J 8 bases, leaving 9 bases between the germline ends. This chain's CDR3 is CASSMLLEAFF. CDR3 DNA sequence: TGTGCCAGCAGCATGTTACTGGAAGCTTTCTTT.

This clonotype was seen a handful of times. This chain uses TRBV20-1 with TRBJ2-7; TRBD2 aligns across 8 bases. Looked up from germline, CDR1 is DFQATT and CDR2 is SNEGSKA (reference sequence). CDR3 length: 13 residues. J gave up 4 bases and V 0 bases, and 2 bases lay outside the gene matches. CDR3 DNA sequence: TGCAGTGCTAGAGACAGCGGGAGTTACGAGCAGTACTTC. Protein product: CSARDSGSYEQYF.

The chain recombines TRBV20-1 with TRBJ2-6; D may correspond to TRBD1 or TRBD2 (5 bases each). V was cut by 5 bases and J by 4 bases, with 18 bases left in between. The germline CDR1 and CDR2 sequences are DFQATT and SNEGSKA (reference sequence). The CDR3 runs to 16 residues. For the CDR3, the DNA is TGCAGTGCTCTTGGGACGAGCCTTTGGGGGGCCAACGTCCTGACTTTC. Its translation: CSALGTSLWGANVLTF.

The genes are TRBV20-1 and TRBJ1-5; possibly TRBD1 for D (6 bases). This CDR3 is built from 15 residues. The V end was cut by 0 bases, the J end by 5 bases, with 14 bases between. In germline, CDR1 is DFQATT, CDR2 SNEGSKA (reference sequence). This CDR3 is CSAREAGTFYQPQHF. CDR3 sequence (DNA): TGCAGTGCTAGAGAAGCCGGGACATTTTATCAGCCCCAGCATTTT.

This clonotype has only a few counts. The chain links TRBV4-1 to TRBJ2-3, with 7 bases matching TRBD2. Germline-derived CDR1 and CDR2 are MGHRA and YSYEKL. This CDR3 contains 14 residues. The J segment lost 2 bases and the V segment lost 3 bases, leaving 2 bases of the junction unmatched. CDR3 amino acids: CASSQGDYTDTQYF. The CDR3 bases are TGCGCCAGCAGCCAGGGGGACTACACAGATACGCAGTATTTT.

The chain links TRBV12-3 or TRBV12-4 to TRBJ1-2; no clear D. V was pared by 6 bases and J by 1 base, with 6 bases between. CDR3 size: 12 residues. In nucleotides, the CDR3 is TGTGCCAGCAGGCCCAGTAACTATGGCTACACCTTC. It encodes CASRPSNYGYTF.

This clonotype was observed a single time. The rearrangement uses TRBV6-6 and TRBJ2-3, with D uncertain. Trimming cost V 8 bases and J 3 bases, with 15 bases left between them. There are 14 residues in the CDR3. Germline CDR1 reads MNHNY; CDR2 reads SVGAGI (reference sequence). The chain's CDR3 is CASCPRGVTDTQYF. The CDR3 DNA follows: TGTGCCAGCTGTCCCCGTGGGGTGACAGATACGCAGTATTTT.

The V gene is TRBV20-1, the J gene TRBJ2-5; 11 bases fit TRBD2. Per the germline V gene, CDR1 is DFQATT and CDR2 is SNEGSKA (reference sequence). V shed 3 bases, J shed 5 bases, and the junction held 2 bases outside the gene matches. The CDR3 runs to 13 residues. The CDR3 region has the DNA TGCAGTGCTAGTCTAGCGGGAGGCGAGACCCAGTACTTC. Residues: CSASLAGGETQYF.

V gene TRBV12-3 or TRBV12-4 combines with J gene TRBJ1-1; D gene uncertain. The CDR3 extends over 12 amino acids. The V end lost 5 bases, the J end lost 7 bases, and 11 bases lay between the germline ends. CDR3: CASSMREGEAFF. CDR3 sequence (DNA): TGTGCCAGCAGTATGCGGGAGGGTGAAGCTTTCTTT.

In this sample, this clonotype turned up a few times. The chain links TRBV7-9 to TRBJ2-1; D gene unclear. Per the germline V gene, CDR1 is SEHNR and CDR2 is FQNEAQ (reference sequence). The CDR3 is 14 amino acids. V shed 0 bases and J shed 10 bases, with 13 bases lying between them. The CDR3 sequence is CASSLAYVIGEQFF. CDR3 DNA sequence: TGTGCCAGCAGCTTAGCGTACGTAATCGGGGAGCAGTTCTTC.